The 30 T cell receptor beta chains presented below share a single source sample, sequenced in a study of blood T cells in healthy people across ages. It was with a sample-barcoded 5' primer and a J-beta primer mix that a second PCR of roughly 6 to 12 cycles was run. Each CDR3 protein is one row after TCRdb ran MiXCR on the 5' RACE reads. The sample contains around 870,000 distinct CDR3 sequences, about 28% of which appear only once. The sample was blood. These receptors were collected from a woman aged 80 or over in good health.

On this clonotype itself: This may be a read error: a much more frequent sequence differs by one nucleotide. The chain has TRBV12-3 or TRBV12-4 and TRBJ1-4; a possible D gene is TRBD1 (6 bases). The CDR3 is 14 residues long. CDR3 residues: CASSRQVINEKRFF. DNA of the CDR3: TGTGCCAGCAGTCGACAGGTGATAAATGAAAAACGGTTTTTT.

This clonotype was seen many times. In DNA form, the CDR3 reads TGCGCCAGCAGCCAAGGTGACAGCTTAAACTATGGCTACACCTTC. Residues: CASSQGDSLNYGYTF. The rearrangement links TRBV4-3 to TRBJ1-2, with a weak D call TRBD1 (5 bases). This CDR3 region has 15 residues. V lost 1 base and J 2 bases, leaving 11 bases between the germline ends. From germline, CDR1 is LGHNA and CDR2 YSLEER.

The V and J genes are TRBV6-6 and TRBJ2-2, with TRBD1 identical over 10 bases. The length of the CDR3 is 15 residues. Germline CDR1 reads MNHNY; CDR2 reads SVGAGI (reference sequence). V lost 6 bases, J lost 4 bases, and 5 bases stayed unmatched. CDR3 in DNA: TGTGCCAGCAGGGGACAGGGGTTGAGCACCGGGGAGCTGTTTTTT. This sequence encodes CASRGQGLSTGELFF.

This clonotype was found many times. The rearrangement uses TRBV27 and TRBJ2-1; TRBD2 matches 8 bases. The length of the CDR3 is 13 residues. V dropped 6 bases and J dropped 11; count of bases not matched to a gene: 9. Germline CDR1 MNHEY, CDR2 SMNVEV (reference sequence). CDR3 protein: CASSPTVAGQQFF. The CDR3 coding sequence is TGTGCCAGCAGCCCCACGGTAGCGGGGCAGCAGTTCTTC.

Ten or more counts support this clonotype. This chain uses TRBV12-3 or TRBV12-4 with TRBJ1-1, with D perhaps TRBD1 (6 bases). V lost 6 bases, J lost 2 bases, and 13 bases lay in between. The CDR3 length is 14 residues. The CDR3 DNA sequence: TGTGCCAGCAGCCGCCAGGGGACCAACACTGAAGCTTTCTTT. Translating gives CASSRQGTNTEAFF.

In this sample, this clonotype turned up many times. The chain couples TRBV20-1 to TRBJ2-1; 13 nucleotides align to TRBD2. Losses at the gene ends were 6 bases for V and 4 bases for J; bases not matched to a gene: 3. The CDR3 is 14 residues long. Per the germline V gene, CDR1 is DFQATT and CDR2 is SNEGSKA (reference sequence). CDR3 sequence (DNA): TGCAGTGCATCGACTAGCGGGGGGTACAATGAGCAGTTCTTC. It codes for CSASTSGGYNEQFF.

This clonotype has ten or more counts. This chain joins TRBV7-9 and TRBJ2-1; TRBD2 matches at 9 bases. The ends lost 1 base at V and 10 bases at J; junction bases unmatched: 5. The CDR3 extends over 14 amino acids. CDR1 is SEHNR and CDR2 is FQNEAQ in the germline V gene (reference sequence). DNA for the CDR3: TGTGCCAGCAGCTTAGAGGGACTAGCTGGAGAGCAGTTCTTC. Residues: CASSLEGLAGEQFF.

This clonotype was counted ten times or more. The rearrangement links TRBV11-2 to TRBJ2-1, with D maybe TRBD2 (5 bases). V lost 3 bases and J 1 base, leaving 10 bases between the germline ends. The germline V gene has CDR1 SGHAT and CDR2 FQNNGV. This CDR3 region has 15 residues. CDR3 sequence (DNA): TGTGCCAGCAGCTTTCTCCGGGGATCCTACAATGAGCAGTTCTTC. This codes for CASSFLRGSYNEQFF.

This clonotype was counted ten times or more. The chain recombines TRBV28 with TRBJ2-1; possible D gene TRBD2, 6 bases. With 3 bases removed from V and 9 bases from J, the gap between germline ends came to 18 bases. Per germline, CDR1 MDHEN and CDR2 SYDVKM. The CDR3 is 15 residues long. The CDR3 DNA is TGTGCCAGCAGTTTGGGGGGTGGAATTGTTGGTGAGCAGTTCTTC. Protein product: CASSLGGGIVGEQFF.

V is TRBV20-1 and J is TRBJ2-1, with 14 positions matching TRBD2. Germline V gives CDR1 DFQATT, CDR2 SNEGSKA (reference sequence). The CDR3 runs 14 residues. The J segment lost 6 bases and the V segment lost 6 bases, leaving 4 bases of the junction unmatched. The CDR3 nucleotides are TGCAGTGCCGGACTAGCGGGAGGAGGCAATGAGCAGTTCTTC. This codes for CSAGLAGGGNEQFF.

The rearrangement links TRBV29-1 to TRBJ2-1, with 12 bases lining up with TRBD2. TRBJ2-7 explains the end of the DNA better; the J call may be wrong. The germline gives CDR1 SQVTM, CDR2 ANQGSEA. The CDR3 spans 16 residues. CDR3 protein: CSAKLAGGASYNEQYF. The CDR3 DNA is TGCAGCGCTAAACTAGCGGGGGGCGCCTCCTACAATGAGCAGTACTTC.

This clonotype appeared many times. The chain joins TRBV4-1 to TRBJ2-7; no definite D call. This CDR3 has 16 amino acids. Germline CDR1 MGHRA, CDR2 YSYEKL. V was shortened by 0 bases and J by 2 bases, with 14 bases between the two germline ends. The CDR3 region has the DNA TGCGCCAGCAGCCAAGATGTCATCGGAGAGCCCTACGAGCAGTACTTC. It is translated as CASSQDVIGEPYEQYF.

This clonotype was detected many times. The V and J genes are TRBV20-1 and TRBJ2-5; 7 bases fit TRBD2. Germline values: CDR1 DFQATT, CDR2 SNEGSKA (reference sequence). Trimming took 6 bases from V and 6 from J; bases not matched to a gene: 10. The CDR3 is 13 residues long. The CDR3 spells CSAIGREEKTQYF. The CDR3 DNA reads as TGCAGTGCGATAGGACGGGAGGAAAAGACCCAGTACTTC.

The gene calls are TRBV20-1 and TRBJ2-3, with 7 bases identical to TRBD2. The V gene's germline CDR1 is DFQATT and CDR2 SNEGSKA (reference sequence). The CDR3 is 15 residues long. The J segment lost 2 bases and the V segment lost 3 bases, leaving 8 bases of the junction unmatched. The CDR3 nucleotides are TGCAGTGCTAGTCCCCTAGCGGTTCCCACAGATACGCAGTATTTT. This translates into CSASPLAVPTDTQYF.

Of note for this clonotype: The CDR3 does not end in the conserved phenylalanine or tryptophan, so this is likely a read error. The chain joins TRBV3-1 to TRBJ1-2, with D possibly TRBD1 on 5 matching bases. The CDR3 length is 14 residues. Between the trimmed V and J ends, which lost 4 bases and 3 bases, there was a span of 12 bases. In germline, CDR1 is LGHDT, CDR2 YNNKEL (reference sequence). The CDR3 loop is CASSPGTYDYGYTL. The CDR3 DNA reads TGTGCCAGCAGCCCTGGGACTTACGACTATGGCTACACCCTC.

This clonotype was observed a few times. The chain uses TRBV5-1 and TRBJ2-1; D might be TRBD1 (6 bases). Per germline, CDR1 SGHRS and CDR2 YFSETQ. The CDR3 is 16 amino acids. V dropped 3 bases and J dropped 7 bases, with 20 bases sitting between them. The DNA for the CDR3 is TGCGCCAGCAGCTCGGTCCCGCCAGGGCAGGGGAATGAGCAGTTCTTC. It translates to CASSSVPPGQGNEQFF. Supplemented by reference TRBV5-1 and TRBJ2-1, the full variable domain reads KAGVTQTPRYLIKTRGQQVTLSCSPISGHRSVSWYQQTPGQGLQFLFEYFSETQRNKGNFPGRFSGRQFSNSRSEMNVSTLELGDSALYLCASSSVPPGQGNEQFFGPGTRLTVL.

This chain connects TRBV6-5 to TRBJ2-3; D gene uncertain. The germline gives CDR1 MNHEY, CDR2 SVGAGI. The length of the CDR3 is 12 residues. The germline V and J ends were trimmed by 7 bases and 5 bases, with 10 bases remaining between them. The CDR3 region is CASKASGDTQYF. In DNA, the CDR3 is TGTGCCAGCAAGGCTTCCGGAGATACGCAGTATTTT.

This clonotype has ten or more counts. The gene calls are TRBV5-1 and TRBJ2-3; 7 bases map to TRBD1. The length of the CDR3 is 14 residues. Per germline, CDR1 SGHRS and CDR2 YFSETQ. J was trimmed by 1 base and V by 6 bases; bases with no gene match: 5. DNA of the CDR3: TGCGCCAGCACAGTTACAGGGGGCACAGATACGCAGTATTTT. Translated, it gives CASTVTGGTDTQYF.

Ten or more counts support this clonotype. The chain couples TRBV20-1 to TRBJ2-3; no definite D call. Between the trimmed V and J ends, which lost 5 bases and 0 bases, there was a span of 9 bases. This CDR3 spans 13 amino acids. In germline, CDR1 is DFQATT, CDR2 SNEGSKA (reference sequence). Here the CDR3 reads CSAEPPSTDTQYF. The CDR3 coding sequence is TGCAGTGCTGAACCCCCTAGCACAGATACGCAGTATTTT.

The chain has TRBV7-2 and TRBJ1-2; D is undetermined. CDR1 SGHTA and CDR2 FQGNSA come from the germline V gene. This CDR3 is built from 12 residues. V was clipped by 10 bases and J by 6 bases, with 15 bases between them. CDR3 nucleotide sequence: TGTGCCACCGGGGAGGTGGGAAATGGCTACACCTTC. It codes for CATGEVGNGYTF.

This clonotype was counted only a few times. The V gene is TRBV11-3, the J gene TRBJ1-5; no reliable D call. In germline, CDR1 is SGHNT, CDR2 YENEEA. V lost 5 bases and J 1 base, leaving 15 bases between the germline ends. This CDR3 region has 16 residues. CDR3 sequence reads: CASSRPLQGSNQPQHF. CDR3 nucleotide sequence: TGTGCCAGCAGCCGGCCACTACAAGGAAGCAATCAGCCCCAGCATTTT.

A note on this clonotype: A much larger clone differs from this one at a single base, so this may be a read error. The rearrangement uses TRBV12-3 or TRBV12-4 and TRBJ2-7; D is ambiguous. The CDR3 spans 14 residues. Deletions cut 5 bases from V and 2 bases from J, with 13 bases between. Written as DNA, the CDR3 is TGTGCCAGCAGTCCGGGTCGCTGGGCCTACGAGCAGTACGTC. It translates to CASSPGRWAYEQYV.

This clonotype was observed many times. This chain uses TRBV5-1 with TRBJ2-7; D is possibly TRBD2 (6 bases). The CDR3 is made up of 13 amino acids. The V end was cut by 1 base, the J end by 5 bases, with 10 bases between. Germline CDR1 and CDR2: SGHRS and YFSETQ. The CDR3 DNA reads TGCGCCAGCAGCTTGAGCCCTAGCGACGAGCAGTACTTC. This encodes CASSLSPSDEQYF.

This clonotype appeared a single time. CDR3: CASSPTGIKNEKLFF. The CDR3 DNA reads TGTGCCAGCAGCCCCACGGGTATAAAAAATGAAAAACTGTTTTTT. V usage is TRBV7-2 and J usage is TRBJ1-4; D remains ambiguous. Trimming shortened V by 5 bases and J by 5 bases, and 15 bases separated the two germline ends. Germline-derived CDR1 and CDR2 are SGHTA and FQGNSA. This CDR3 comprises 15 residues.

This clonotype turned up a few times. The V and J genes are TRBV5-6 and TRBJ2-1; TRBD2 matches 8 bases. Losses at the gene ends were 5 bases for V and 7 bases for J; bases not matched to a gene: 14. Per germline, CDR1 SGHDT and CDR2 YYEEEE. The length of the CDR3 is 16 residues. CDR3 nucleotide sequence: TGTGCCAGCAGTACTGGGACGGGGCTAGCGGGTAATGAGCAGTTCTTC. Its protein is CASSTGTGLAGNEQFF.

Many counts were recorded for this clonotype. This chain connects TRBV4-3 to TRBJ2-1, with TRBD1 matching 8 bases. Germline trimming cut 2 bases from V and 7 bases from J; bases unmatched to any gene: 7. The CDR3 length is 15 residues. From germline, CDR1 is LGHNA and CDR2 YSLEER. CDR3 DNA: TGCGCCAGCAGCCAAACGACAGGGGATTGGAATGAGCAGTTCTTC. Translating gives CASSQTTGDWNEQFF.

This clonotype has a count of ten or more. The rearrangement links TRBV6-2 or TRBV6-3 to TRBJ2-7; a possible D gene is TRBD1 (6 bases). V lost 6 bases and J 2 bases, leaving 17 bases between the germline ends. Germline CDR1 is MNHEY and CDR2 is SVGEGT. The length of the CDR3 is 15 residues. The CDR3 is CASSPPGVSTYEQYF. The CDR3 region has the DNA TGTGCCAGCAGCCCCCCAGGGGTGAGTACCTACGAGCAGTACTTC.

This clonotype was counted ten times or more. V usage is TRBV15 and J usage is TRBJ2-1; D may be TRBD1 or TRBD2 (5 bases each). The CDR3 spans 17 residues. Trimming cost V 1 base and J 5 bases, with 18 bases left between them. Germline CDR1 LNHNV, CDR2 YYDKDF (reference sequence). The CDR3 bases are TGTGCCACCAGCAGAGTGGGGGTGGTAAACCCTAACAATGAGCAGTTCTTC. Protein sequence: CATSRVGVVNPNNEQFF.

The V gene is TRBV14, the J gene TRBJ1-6, with 7 bases lining up with TRBD1. The CDR3 loop spans 15 amino acids. Losses at the gene ends were 4 bases for V and 1 base for J; bases not matched to a gene: 1. Germline lookup yields CDR1 SGHDN and CDR2 FVKESK. CDR3 amino acids: CASSRGQSYNSPLHF. CDR3 in DNA: TGTGCCAGCAGCCGGGGACAGTCCTATAATTCACCCCTCCACTTT.

This clonotype was picked up many times. The gene calls are TRBV12-3 or TRBV12-4 and TRBJ2-3, with 12 bases fitting TRBD2. This CDR3 region has 17 residues. J gave up 2 bases and V 2 bases, and 5 bases lay outside the gene matches. The CDR3 DNA sequence: TGTGCCAGCAGTTTACGACTAGCGGGGGTGAACACAGATACGCAGTATTTT. This sequence encodes CASSLRLAGVNTDTQYF.